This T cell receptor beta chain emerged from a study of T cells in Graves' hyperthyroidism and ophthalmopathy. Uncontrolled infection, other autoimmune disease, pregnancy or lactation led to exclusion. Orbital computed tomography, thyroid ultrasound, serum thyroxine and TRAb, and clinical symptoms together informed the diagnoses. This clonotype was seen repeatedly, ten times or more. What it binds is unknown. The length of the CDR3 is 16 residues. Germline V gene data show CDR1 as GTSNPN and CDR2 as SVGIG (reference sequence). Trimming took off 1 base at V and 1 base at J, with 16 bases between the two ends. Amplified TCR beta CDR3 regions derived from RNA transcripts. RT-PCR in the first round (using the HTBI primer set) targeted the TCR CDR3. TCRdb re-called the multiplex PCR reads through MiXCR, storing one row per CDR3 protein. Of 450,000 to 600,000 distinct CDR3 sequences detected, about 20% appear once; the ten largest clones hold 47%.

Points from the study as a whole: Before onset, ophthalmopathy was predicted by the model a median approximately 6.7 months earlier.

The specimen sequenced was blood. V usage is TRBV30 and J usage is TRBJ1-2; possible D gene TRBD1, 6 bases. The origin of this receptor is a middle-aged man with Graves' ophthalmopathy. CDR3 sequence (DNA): TGTGCCTGGAGTGGGGAAGGGGGTCGCAATAACTATGGCTACACCTTC. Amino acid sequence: CAWSGEGGRNNYGYTF.